This TCR beta chain was retrieved from a study of blood T cell repertoires in COVID-19. As for the study in general: Sites across the United States, Italy and Spain contributed samples from acute and convalescent COVID-19.

Patients in Seattle were enrolled during active infection, then followed longitudinally. The assay was immunoSEQ multiplex PCR, and TCRdb's table has in-frame clones only and misses some. The sample lists 190,000 or so clones; about 95% were seen once. The clonotype originates from a young man with COVID-19, enrolled during active disease. The sample consisted of peripheral blood.

The CDR3 sequence: CASRRGANTEAFF. CDR3 sequence (DNA): TGTGCCAGCCGCAGGGGCGCGAACACTGAAGCTTTCTTT. The chain is built from TRBV6-5 and TRBJ1-1, with a tentative D call TRBD1 (6 bases). The CDR3 sequence is 13 residues long. Germline loops: CDR1 MNHEY, CDR2 SVGAGI. V was clipped by 8 bases and J by 1 base, with 11 bases between them.